This T cell receptor beta chain was sequenced during a study of T cells in Graves' hyperthyroidism and ophthalmopathy. Authors of the study amplified TCR beta CDR3 regions from RNA transcripts. In the first-round RT-PCR of the TCR CDR3, the HTBI primer set was used. TCRdb reprocessed the multiplex PCR reads with MiXCR, giving one entry per CDR3 protein. The data show over 400,000 distinct CDR3 sequences, about 22% seen once. CDR3 length equals 12 residues. Germline values: CDR1 MNHNS, CDR2 SASEGT. As regards this clonotype: The antigen is unknown. At one end, the junction sequence differs from germline, possibly due to a read error.

The study based diagnoses on clinical symptoms, serum thyroxine and TRAb, thyroid ultrasound and orbital computed tomography. PBMCs stemmed from under 11 ml fresh peripheral blood. Findings of the study overall: Ophthalmopathy was separated from stable hyperthyroidism by a 13 V-J model.

The rearrangement uses TRBV6-1 and TRBJ2-1; D is perhaps TRBD2 (6 bases). Sequencing was carried out using blood. The receptor's source is a woman aged 70-85 years with Graves' ophthalmopathy. The CDR3 sequence is CASTDYANEQCF. The CDR3 DNA is TGTGCCAGCACGGACTACGCCAATGAGCAGTGCTTC.